This note documents a single T cell receptor beta chain sequence. Its antigen remains unidentified. The sample holds no much larger clone one base away, and base qualities are not on file. At one collaborating source in Seattle, patients were enrolled during active infection and were followed longitudinally through the course of disease. Collaborating institutions collected whole blood in K2EDTA tubes following their own protocols. For TCRbeta analysis, collaborators shipped samples as frozen whole blood, isolated PBMCs, or DNA extracted from either of those sample types. TCRbeta CDR3 regions were amplified from genomic DNA by means of the immunoSEQ Assay, a bias-controlled multiplex PCR. The source study handled its data this way. The number of nucleated cells in each sample was estimated by amplification of reference gene primers within the assay. To quantify the absolute abundance of each unique TCRbeta CDR3 rearrangement, sequence reads were collapsed and filtered. For each sample, productive Simpson clonality was calculated by taking the square root of Simpson's diversity index across productive rearrangements. Drawn from immuneACCESS, this table holds only the in-frame rearrangements with V and J called that TCRdb kept. Clones are partly lost; checked studies trace under half to an unresolved V gene and leave the rest unexplained. The V and J calls and clone size are taken from that table; D and trimming were inferred from the DNA. The sample table records around 190,000 clones; more than 75% of these occur just once. Jointly, the top ten make up approximately 7.8% of the sample.

CDR1 SGHTA and CDR2 FQGNSA were looked up in the germline V gene. Its CDR3 holds 15 amino acids, cysteine through phenylalanine. This entry keeps only the CDR3 DNA: 45 bases, framed from base 1. The junction shows trimming of 1 base on V and 9 bases on J, plus 16 bases between the germline ends. The data were taken from a study of blood T cell repertoires in COVID-19 (dated by TCRdb to the early 2020s). About the study as a whole: Samples from collaborators originated in the United States, Italy and Spain and spanned both the acute and convalescent phases of COVID-19. Where available, HLA class I and class II types were taken from metadata supplied by the sample provider and were not determined by assay-based typing. Sample metadata almost always included a de-identified subject ID, COVID-19 status, age in years and sex. Samples were obtained from the ongoing ImmuneRACE study (first 160 participants) and from roughly 1,300 subjects provided by 6 global collaborators. The repertoires were released in a freely available public database intended as a resource for research on the immune response to SARS-CoV-2. The material from the prospective study consisted of cDNA or gDNA derived from T cells, B-cell-depleted T cells, or PBMCs. Deeply sampled blood TCRbeta repertoires from subjects exposed to, actively infected with, or recovered from COVID-19 were included in the dataset.

The paper's findings and limits, for the study overall: How much clinical and demographic metadata was included differed by source and by participant, and the metadata was provided uncurated.

This TCR was sampled from a woman aged 60-70 years with COVID-19, enrolled during active disease. Sequenced material: peripheral blood. Recombination joined TRBV7-2 with TRBJ1-5; the D gene cannot be resolved reliably. The sequenced DNA is TGTGCCAGCAGCTTAGTGGGAAGGACTTTGGGGCCCCAGCATTTT. Its translation is CASSLVGRTLGPQHF.